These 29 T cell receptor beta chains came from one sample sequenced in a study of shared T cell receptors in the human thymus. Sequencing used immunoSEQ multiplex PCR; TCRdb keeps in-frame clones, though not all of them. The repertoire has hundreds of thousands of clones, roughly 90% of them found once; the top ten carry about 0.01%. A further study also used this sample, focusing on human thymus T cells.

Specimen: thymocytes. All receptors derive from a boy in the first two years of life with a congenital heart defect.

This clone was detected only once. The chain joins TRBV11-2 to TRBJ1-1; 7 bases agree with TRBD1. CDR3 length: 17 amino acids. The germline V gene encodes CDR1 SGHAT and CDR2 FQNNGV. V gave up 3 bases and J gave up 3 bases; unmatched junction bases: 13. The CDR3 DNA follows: TGTGCCAGCAGCTTGGGCACCCTGGACAGGTTTCACACTGAAGCTTTCTTT. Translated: CASSLGTLDRFHTEAFF.

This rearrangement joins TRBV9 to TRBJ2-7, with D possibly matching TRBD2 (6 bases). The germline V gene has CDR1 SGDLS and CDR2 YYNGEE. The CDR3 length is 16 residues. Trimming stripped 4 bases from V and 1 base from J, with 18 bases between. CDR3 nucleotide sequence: TGTGCCAGCAGCCGGACCGGGACTCAGATATCCTACGAGCAGTACTTC. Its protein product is CASSRTGTQISYEQYF.

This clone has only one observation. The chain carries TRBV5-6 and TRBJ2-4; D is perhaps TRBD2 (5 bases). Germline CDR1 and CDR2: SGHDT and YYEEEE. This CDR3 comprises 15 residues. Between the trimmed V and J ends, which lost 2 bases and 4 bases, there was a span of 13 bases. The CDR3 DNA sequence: TGTGCCAGCAGCTTTATCCGGGATCCAAAAAACATTCAGTACTTC. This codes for CASSFIRDPKNIQYF.

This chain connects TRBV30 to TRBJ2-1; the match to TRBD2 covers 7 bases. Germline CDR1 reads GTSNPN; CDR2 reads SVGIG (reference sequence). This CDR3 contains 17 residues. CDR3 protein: CARDYLKGKSSYNEQFF. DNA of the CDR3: TGTGCGCGGGACTACCTAAAGGGTAAAAGCTCCTACAATGAGCAGTTCTTC. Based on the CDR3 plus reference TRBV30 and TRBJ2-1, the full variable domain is SQTIHQWPATLVQPVGSPLSLECTVEGTSNPNLYWYRQAAGRGLQLLFYSVGIGQISSEVPQNLSASRPQDRQFILSSKKLLLSDSGFYLCARDYLKGKSSYNEQFFGPGTRLTVL.

The CDR3 spells CASSKGPGLDEQYF. CDR3 coding DNA: TGTGCTAGTTCAAAGGGCCCGGGACTCGACGAGCAGTACTTC. The J gene is TRBJ2-7, the V gene TRBV12-5, with D possibly TRBD2 on 6 matching bases. The germline V gene has CDR1 LGHNT and CDR2 FRNRAP. This CDR3 has 14 amino acids. V lost 8 bases and J lost 5, with 19 bases in between.

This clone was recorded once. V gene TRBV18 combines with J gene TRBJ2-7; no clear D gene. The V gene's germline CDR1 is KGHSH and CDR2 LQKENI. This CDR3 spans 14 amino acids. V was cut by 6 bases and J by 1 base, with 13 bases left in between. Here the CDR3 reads CASSPLVFSYEQYF. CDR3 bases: TGTGCCAGCTCGCCTCTAGTTTTTTCCTACGAGCAGTACTTC.

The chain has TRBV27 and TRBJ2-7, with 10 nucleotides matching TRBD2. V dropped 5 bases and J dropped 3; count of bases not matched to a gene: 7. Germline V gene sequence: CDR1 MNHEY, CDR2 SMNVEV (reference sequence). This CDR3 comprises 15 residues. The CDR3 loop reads CASSPSGSHDYEQYF. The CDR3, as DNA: TGTGCCAGCAGTCCTAGCGGGAGCCATGACTACGAGCAGTACTTC.

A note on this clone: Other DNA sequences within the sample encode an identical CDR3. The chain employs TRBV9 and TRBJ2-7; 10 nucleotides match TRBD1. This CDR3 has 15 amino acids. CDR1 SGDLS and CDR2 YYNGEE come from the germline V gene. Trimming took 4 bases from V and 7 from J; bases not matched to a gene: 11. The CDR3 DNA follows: TGTGCCAGCAGCCCTAGGAGGGACAGGGGTCATGAGCAGTACTTC. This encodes CASSPRRDRGHEQYF.

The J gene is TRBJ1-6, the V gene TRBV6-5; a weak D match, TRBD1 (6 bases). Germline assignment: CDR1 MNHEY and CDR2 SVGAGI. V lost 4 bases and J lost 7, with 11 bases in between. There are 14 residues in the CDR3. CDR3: CASSSGQLNSPLHF. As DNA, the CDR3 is TGTGCCAGCAGTTCAGGACAGCTGAATTCACCCCTCCACTTT.

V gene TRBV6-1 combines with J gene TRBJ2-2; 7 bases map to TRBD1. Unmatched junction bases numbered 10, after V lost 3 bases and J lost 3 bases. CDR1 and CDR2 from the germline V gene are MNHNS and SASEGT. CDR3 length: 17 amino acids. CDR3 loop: CASSDLKGAVDTGELFF. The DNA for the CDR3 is TGTGCCAGCAGTGACTTAAAGGGGGCGGTTGACACCGGGGAGCTGTTTTTT.

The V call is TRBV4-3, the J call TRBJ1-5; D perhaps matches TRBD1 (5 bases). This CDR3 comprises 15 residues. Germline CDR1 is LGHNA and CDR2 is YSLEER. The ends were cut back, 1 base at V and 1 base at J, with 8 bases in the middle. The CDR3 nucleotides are TGCGCCAGCAGCCAAGCTGCAGGGAGCAATCAGCCCCAGCATTTT. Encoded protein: CASSQAAGSNQPQHF.

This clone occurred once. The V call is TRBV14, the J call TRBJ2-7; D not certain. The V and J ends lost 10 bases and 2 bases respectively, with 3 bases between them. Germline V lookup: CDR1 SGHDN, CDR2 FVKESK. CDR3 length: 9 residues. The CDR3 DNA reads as TGTGCCACCACCTACGAGCAGTACTTC. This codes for CATTYEQYF.

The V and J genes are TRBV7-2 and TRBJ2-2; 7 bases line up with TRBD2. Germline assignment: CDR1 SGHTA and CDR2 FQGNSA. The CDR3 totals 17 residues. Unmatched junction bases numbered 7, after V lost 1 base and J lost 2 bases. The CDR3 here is CASSLVPSGDNTGELFF. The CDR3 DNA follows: TGTGCCAGCAGCTTAGTCCCTAGCGGCGACAACACCGGGGAGCTGTTTTTT.

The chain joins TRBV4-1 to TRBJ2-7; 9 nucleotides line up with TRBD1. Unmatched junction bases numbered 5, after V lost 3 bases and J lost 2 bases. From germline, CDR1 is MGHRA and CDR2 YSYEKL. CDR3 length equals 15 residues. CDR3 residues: CASSQTGGVPYEQYF. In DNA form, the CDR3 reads TGCGCCAGCAGCCAGACAGGGGGAGTTCCCTACGAGCAGTACTTC.

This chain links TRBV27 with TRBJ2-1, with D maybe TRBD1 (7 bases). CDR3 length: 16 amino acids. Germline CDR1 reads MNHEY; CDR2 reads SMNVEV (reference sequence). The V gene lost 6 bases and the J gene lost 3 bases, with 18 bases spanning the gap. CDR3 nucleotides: TGTGCCAGCAGAGCCCAGGGGGGATTTATCTACAATGAGCAGTTCTTC. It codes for CASRAQGGFIYNEQFF.

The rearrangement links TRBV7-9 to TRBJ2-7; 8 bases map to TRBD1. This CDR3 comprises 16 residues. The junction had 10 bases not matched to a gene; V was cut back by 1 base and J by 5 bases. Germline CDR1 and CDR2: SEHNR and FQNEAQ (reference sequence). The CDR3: CASSLVRVTGAHEQYF. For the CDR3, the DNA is TGTGCCAGCAGCTTAGTAAGGGTGACAGGGGCCCACGAGCAGTACTTC.

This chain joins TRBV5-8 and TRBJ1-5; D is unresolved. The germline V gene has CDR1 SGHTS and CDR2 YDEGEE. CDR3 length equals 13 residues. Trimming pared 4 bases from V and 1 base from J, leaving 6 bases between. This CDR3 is CASSGDSNQPQHF. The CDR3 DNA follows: TGTGCCAGCAGCGGAGACAGCAATCAGCCCCAGCATTTT.

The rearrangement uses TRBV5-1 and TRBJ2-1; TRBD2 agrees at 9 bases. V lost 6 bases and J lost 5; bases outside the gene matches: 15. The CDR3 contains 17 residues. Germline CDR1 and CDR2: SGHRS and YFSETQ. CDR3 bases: TGCGCCAGCACTCTCGAGGCTAGCGGGATAGGGGACAATGAGCAGTTCTTC. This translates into CASTLEASGIGDNEQFF.

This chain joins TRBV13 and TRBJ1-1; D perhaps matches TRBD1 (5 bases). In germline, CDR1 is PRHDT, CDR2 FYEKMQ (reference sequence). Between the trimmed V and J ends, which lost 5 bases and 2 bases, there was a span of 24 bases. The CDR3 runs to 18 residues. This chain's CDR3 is CASSADRDWADSNTEAFF. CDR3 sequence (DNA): TGTGCCAGCAGCGCCGACAGAGATTGGGCTGATAGCAACACTGAAGCTTTCTTT.

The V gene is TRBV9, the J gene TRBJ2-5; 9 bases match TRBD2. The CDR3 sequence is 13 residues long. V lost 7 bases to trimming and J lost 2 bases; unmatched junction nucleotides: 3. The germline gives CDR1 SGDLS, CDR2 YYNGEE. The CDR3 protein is CASRTSEQETQYF. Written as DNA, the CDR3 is TGTGCCAGCCGGACTAGCGAGCAAGAGACCCAGTACTTC. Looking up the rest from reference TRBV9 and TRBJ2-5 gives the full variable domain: DSGVTQTPKHLITATGQRVTLRCSPRSGDLSVYWYQQSLDQGLQFLIQYYNGEERAKGNILERFSAQQFPDLHSELNLSSLELGDSALYFCASRTSEQETQYFGPGTRLLVL.

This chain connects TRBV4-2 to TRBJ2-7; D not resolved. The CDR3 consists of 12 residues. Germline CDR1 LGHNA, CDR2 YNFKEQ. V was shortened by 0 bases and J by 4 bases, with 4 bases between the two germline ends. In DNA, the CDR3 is TGTGCCAGCAGCCAAGAGGCTTACGAGCAGTACTTC. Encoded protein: CASSQEAYEQYF.

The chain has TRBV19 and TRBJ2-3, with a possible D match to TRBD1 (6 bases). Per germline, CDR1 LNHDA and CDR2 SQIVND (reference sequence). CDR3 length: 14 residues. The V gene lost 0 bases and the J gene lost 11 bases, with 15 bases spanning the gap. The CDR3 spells CASSIDVGFRGQYF. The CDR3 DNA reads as TGTGCCAGTAGTATAGATGTGGGGTTCAGGGGGCAGTATTTT.

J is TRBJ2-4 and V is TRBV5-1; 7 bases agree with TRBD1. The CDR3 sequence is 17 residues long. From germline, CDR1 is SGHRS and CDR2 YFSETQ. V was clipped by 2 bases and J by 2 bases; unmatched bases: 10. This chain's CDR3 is CASSLTQDRTTKNIQYF. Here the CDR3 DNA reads TGCGCCAGCAGCTTAACCCAGGACAGGACCACCAAAAACATTCAGTACTTC. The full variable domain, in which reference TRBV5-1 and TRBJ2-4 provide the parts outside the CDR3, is KAGVTQTPRYLIKTRGQQVTLSCSPISGHRSVSWYQQTPGQGLQFLFEYFSETQRNKGNFPGRFSGRQFSNSRSEMNVSTLELGDSALYLCASSLTQDRTTKNIQYFGAGTRLSVL.

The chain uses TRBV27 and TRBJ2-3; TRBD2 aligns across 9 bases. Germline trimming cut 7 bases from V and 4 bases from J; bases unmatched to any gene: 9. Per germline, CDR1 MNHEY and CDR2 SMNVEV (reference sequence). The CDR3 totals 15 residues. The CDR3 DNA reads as TGTGCCAGCAATCGGCTAGCGGGACAGTCAGATACGCAGTATTTT. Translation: CASNRLAGQSDTQYF.

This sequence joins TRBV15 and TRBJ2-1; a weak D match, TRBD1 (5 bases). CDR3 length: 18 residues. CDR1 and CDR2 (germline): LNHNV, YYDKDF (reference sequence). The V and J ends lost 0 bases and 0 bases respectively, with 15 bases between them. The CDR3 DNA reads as TGTGCCACCAGCAGAGACGAACAGGCAGATCTCTCCTACAATGAGCAGTTCTTC. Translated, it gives CATSRDEQADLSYNEQFF.

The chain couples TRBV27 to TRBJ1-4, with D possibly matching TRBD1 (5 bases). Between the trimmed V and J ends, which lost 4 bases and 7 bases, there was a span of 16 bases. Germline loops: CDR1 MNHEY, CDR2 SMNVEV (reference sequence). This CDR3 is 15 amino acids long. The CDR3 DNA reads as TGTGCCAGCAGTTCCCCGACGGGGGGAGGTGAAAAACTGTTTTTT. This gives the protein CASSSPTGGGEKLFF. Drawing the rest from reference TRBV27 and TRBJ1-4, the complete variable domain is EAQVTQNPRYLITVTGKKLTVTCSQNMNHEYMSWYRQDPGLGLRQIYYSMNVEVTDKGDVPEGYKVSRKEKRNFPLILESPSPNQTSLYFCASSSPTGGGEKLFFGSGTQLSVL.

CDR3 in amino acids: CSVAGCSNEQFF. In nucleotides, the CDR3 is TGCAGCGTCGCAGGGTGCTCCAATGAGCAGTTCTTC. The chain joins TRBV29-1 to TRBJ2-1; tentatively, D is TRBD1 (5 bases). Germline assignment: CDR1 SQVTM and CDR2 ANQGSEA. The CDR3 has 12 amino acids. Trimming removed 6 bases at V and 6 bases at J, with 12 bases between.

The CDR3 sequence is CASSSDRGRGYTF. DNA of the CDR3: TGTGCCAGCAGCTCGGACAGGGGAAGGGGCTACACCTTC. The chain uses TRBV5-6 and TRBJ1-2; 9 bases fit TRBD1. The CDR3 is made up of 13 amino acids. The V gene's germline CDR1 is SGHDT and CDR2 YYEEEE. After removal of 3 bases from V and 8 bases from J, the junction contained 5 bases not matched to a gene.

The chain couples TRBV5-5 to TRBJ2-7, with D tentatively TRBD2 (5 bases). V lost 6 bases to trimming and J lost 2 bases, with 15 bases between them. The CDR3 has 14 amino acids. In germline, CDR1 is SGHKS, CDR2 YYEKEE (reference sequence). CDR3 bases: TGTGCCAGCACGCTTTTTGTGAGGGCCTACGAGCAGTACTTC. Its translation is CASTLFVRAYEQYF.